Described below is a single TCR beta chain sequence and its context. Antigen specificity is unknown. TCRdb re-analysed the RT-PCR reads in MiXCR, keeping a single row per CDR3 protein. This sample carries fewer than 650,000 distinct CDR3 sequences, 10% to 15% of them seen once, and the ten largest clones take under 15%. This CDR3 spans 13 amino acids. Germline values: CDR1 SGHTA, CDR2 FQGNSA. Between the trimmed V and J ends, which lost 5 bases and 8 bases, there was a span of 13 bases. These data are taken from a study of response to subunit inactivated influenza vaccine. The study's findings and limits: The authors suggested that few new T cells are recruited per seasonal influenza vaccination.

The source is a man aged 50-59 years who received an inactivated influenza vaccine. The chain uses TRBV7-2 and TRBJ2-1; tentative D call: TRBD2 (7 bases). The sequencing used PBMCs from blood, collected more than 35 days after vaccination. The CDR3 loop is CASSRGGAYEQFF. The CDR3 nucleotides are TGTGCCAGCAGCAGGGGGGGGGCCTATGAGCAGTTCTTC.